This T cell receptor beta chain was documented in a study of post-analysis software for immune sequencing data (dated by TCRdb to the mid-2010s). A note on the overall study: Disease courses on record covered relapsing-remitting, secondary progressive and progressive-relapsing multiple sclerosis, though some patients had no subtype annotation. The multiple sclerosis patient repertoires were compared with 10 or so previously published healthy control repertoires from donors aged 6 to 25 years. A subset of samples was prepared in parallel using single-end sample barcoding, then pooled and co-amplified after Illumina adapter ligation. General study outcomes and caveats: The control group was slightly older than the multiple sclerosis patient group. When samples were clustered directly using the F measure, samples prepared in the same batch co-clustered strongly, which prompted a batch-effect correction. Patients showed significantly higher frequencies than controls for a handful of TRBV segments, among them TRBV5-6, TRBV5-1 and TRBV20-1. Significantly lower normalized Chao1 diversity was found in multiple sclerosis patients than in controls, suggesting substantial peripheral T-cell clonal expansion.

The trim is 4 bases for V and 2 bases for J, with a gap of 8 bases between the germline ends. From the germline V gene (reference sequence), CDR1 is LGHDT and CDR2 is YNNKEL. The CDR3 runs 13 amino acids, cysteine and phenylalanine included. CDR3 DNA is the only sequence kept; it has 39 bases, read in frame from the first base. The library was made by PCR. Instrument on record: Illumina HiSeq 2500. Unique molecular identifiers were incorporated into TCR beta cDNA libraries to reduce PCR and sequencing biases. Roughly 0.5 million cDNA molecules were obtained per 1 to 10 million input T cells, so each molecule approximated one T cell. The patient libraries were prepared and sequenced using the same protocol as the earlier healthy control dataset. Samples belonging to the same batch were prepared together, multiplexed and sequenced on a shared HiSeq lane. Per the source publication's procedure: Raw barcoded reads were processed with MIGEC, discarding single-read molecular identifier groups before consensus assembly and CDR3 extraction. Clonotype tables were post-analysed with VDJtools, normalizing diversity by down-sampling all datasets to the smallest sample size. To correct batch-related cross-sample contamination, repertoire overlap clustering matched CDR3 amino acid sequences but not nucleotide sequences. TCRdb trimmed the raw reads at Q25, called clones with MiXCR and kept productive beta chains. Identical CDR3 protein sequences are pooled into one entry, listed with their most common genes and DNA. None of the V and J calls come from the authors' own analysis; TCRdb made them. The sample includes around 700,000 distinct CDR3 sequences, with 55% to 70% observed a single time. The top ten constitute about 11% of the sample.

To note about this clonotype: Its recognized antigen is unknown. Base qualities are not recorded, but no much larger clone differs from it by a single base.

To demonstrate the VDJtools post-analysis software, the study profiled TCR beta repertoires from the peripheral blood of 10 to 15 young patients with multiple sclerosis. The patients with multiple sclerosis were children and adolescents between about 6 and 16 years of age. The chain links TRBV3-1 with TRBJ2-5; the D gene is not confidently resolved. Sequenced material: blood. This TCR was recovered from a girl aged 2-15 years with multiple sclerosis. CDR3 region: CASSRLSQETQYF. The DNA reads as follows: TGTGCCAGCAGCCGCCTGTCGCAAGAGACCCAGTACTTC.